This is a list of T cell receptor beta chains from one sample in a study of CD8+CD57+ T cells in acquired aplastic anemia. TCRdb reprocessed the reads via MiXCR and lists one record per CDR3 protein. The data contain about 130,000 distinct CDR3 sequences, 40% to 60% of them singletons. Sequenced material: sorted CD4+, CD8+, or CD8+CD57+ T cells (not recorded which) from PBMCs. The receptors derive from a human donor in good health, serving as a control. The CDR3 runs from the conserved cysteine through the conserved F or W. D genes are given only for firm matches.

D gene,V gene,CDR3 protein
TRBD1,TRBV18,CASSPGTGNTGEQYF
-,TRBV28,CASRPAYGSYQPQHF
TRBD2,TRBV13,CASSSLAGGAYTDTQYF
-,TRBV18,CASSPLGALGYSPLHF
-,TRBV6-1,CASTGTTHDEQFF
TRBD2,TRBV5-8,CASSLWRGSTGELFF
-,TRBV10-3,CAISENQDTQYF
-,TRBV10-3,CASSVLGGGETQYF
TRBD2,TRBV24-1,CATRATSGGDTDTQYF
TRBD2,TRBV7-3,CASSLGGVGKKTQYF
-,TRBV6-2/TRBV6-3,CASTQGAIMNTEAFF
-,TRBV20-1,CSARPSGGGGYNSPLHF
-,TRBV2,CASSDRVQAKNIQYF
-,TRBV23-1,CASSLGARGQSQNPYNEQFF
-,TRBV5-5,CASSKNPGHLSYEQYF
TRBD1,TRBV5-4,CASSWGTGNEQFF
TRBD2,TRBV7-3,CASSDPSGGELDTQYF
-,TRBV10-3,CAATGLSYEQYF
-,TRBV7-2,CASSLLADVNTEAFF
-,TRBV29-1,CSAARPEGYTF
TRBD1,TRBV20-1,CSASRGQTTDTQYF
-,TRBV10-3,CAISGKGGETEAFF
-,TRBV7-8,CASSLLLPYEQYF
TRBD2,TRBV5-6,CASSLAGTSGVDEQFF
-,TRBV2,CASSEQYF
-,TRBV7-9,CASSPEGYGYTF
-,TRBV2,CASSGQEVGKLFF
-,TRBV6-1,CASSRHPYEQYF
-,TRBV6-5,CASSYDRDHQPQHF
-,TRBV15,CATSRDVGNTIYF
TRBD1,TRBV19,CASSVGTGGGYEQYF
-,TRBV12-3/TRBV12-4,CASSPRGNTEAFF
-,TRBV20-1,CSAPGSTNYGYTF
-,TRBV2,CASSEGQGFATEAFF
TRBD1,TRBV19,CASRRRQGANYGYTF
-,TRBV19,CASNWGATGGDYYGYTF
-,TRBV5-8,CASSLRAGEVGYEQYF
-,TRBV20-1,CSARRPPLGELFF
-,TRBV10-2,CASIRGQVGSDTQYF
TRBD1,TRBV30,CAWSVRRTGGYGYTF
-,TRBV20-1,CSASRRLGADEQYF
-,TRBV29-1,CSVEDQSGYTF
-,TRBV7-9,CASSVSGSYNEQFF
-,TRBV20-1,CSASLQYNYGYTF
-,TRBV7-3,CASSLRGRDRSPLHF
-,TRBV14,CASSQYRGVSYEQYF
TRBD2,TRBV7-3,CASSLKGGLAGGHNEQFF
TRBD1,TRBV4-3,CASSPGTGGSGANVLTF
-,TRBV20-1,CSARDPGHEQFF
TRBD1,TRBV5-4,CASSPDRAETQYF